This T cell receptor (beta chain) was retrieved from a study of siplizumab effects on memory and regulatory T cells. Comments on this clone: The antigen remains undetermined.

General study results and limits: Apparently key alloresponse contributors, naive T cells also seemed more diverse than memory cells.

Clones were read by immunoSEQ multiplex PCR, and TCRdb kept only the in-frame ones, dropping some. In the table there are approximately 100,000 clones, 91% of which are singletons. The clonotype comes from a human donor in good health. Some clones in this sample may be carry-over from other donors' samples. The sample comprised CD4+ T cells sorted from blood.

The CDR3 sequence is CASSTRAGFHTEAFF. The CDR3 DNA is TGTGCCAGTAGTACACGGGCAGGGTTTCACACTGAAGCTTTCTTT. The chain employs TRBV19 and TRBJ1-1; perhaps TRBD1 as D (5 bases). Germline CDR1 is LNHDA and CDR2 is SQIVND (reference sequence). V lost 4 bases and J lost 3, with 15 bases in between. There are 15 residues in the CDR3.